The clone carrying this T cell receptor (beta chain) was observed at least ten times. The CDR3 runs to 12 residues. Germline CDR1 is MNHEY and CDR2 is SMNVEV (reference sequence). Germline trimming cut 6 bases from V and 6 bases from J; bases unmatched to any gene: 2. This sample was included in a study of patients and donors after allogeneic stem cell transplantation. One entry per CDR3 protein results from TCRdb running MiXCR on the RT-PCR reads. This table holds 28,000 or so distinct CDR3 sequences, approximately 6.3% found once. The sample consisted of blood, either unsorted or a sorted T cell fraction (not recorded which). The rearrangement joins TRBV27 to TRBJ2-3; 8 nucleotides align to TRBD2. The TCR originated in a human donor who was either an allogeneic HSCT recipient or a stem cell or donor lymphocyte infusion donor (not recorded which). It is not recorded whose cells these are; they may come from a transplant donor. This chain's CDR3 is CASRRLADTQYF. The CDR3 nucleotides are TGTGCCAGCAGACGACTAGCGGATACGCAGTATTTT.